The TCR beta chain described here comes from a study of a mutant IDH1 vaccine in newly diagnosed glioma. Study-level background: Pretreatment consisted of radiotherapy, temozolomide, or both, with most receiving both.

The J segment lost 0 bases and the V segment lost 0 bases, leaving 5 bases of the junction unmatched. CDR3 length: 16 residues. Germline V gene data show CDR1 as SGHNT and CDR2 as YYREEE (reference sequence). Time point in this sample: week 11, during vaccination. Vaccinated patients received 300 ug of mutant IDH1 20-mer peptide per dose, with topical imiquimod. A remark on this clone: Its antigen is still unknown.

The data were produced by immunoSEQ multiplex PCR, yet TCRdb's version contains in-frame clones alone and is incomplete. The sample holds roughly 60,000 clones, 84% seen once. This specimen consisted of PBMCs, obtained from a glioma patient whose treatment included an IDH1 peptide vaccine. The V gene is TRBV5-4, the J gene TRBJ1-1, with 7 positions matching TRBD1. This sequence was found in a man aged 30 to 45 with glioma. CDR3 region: CASSLGAGGMNTEAFF. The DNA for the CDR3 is TGTGCCAGCAGCTTGGGGGCAGGGGGTATGAACACTGAAGCTTTCTTT.